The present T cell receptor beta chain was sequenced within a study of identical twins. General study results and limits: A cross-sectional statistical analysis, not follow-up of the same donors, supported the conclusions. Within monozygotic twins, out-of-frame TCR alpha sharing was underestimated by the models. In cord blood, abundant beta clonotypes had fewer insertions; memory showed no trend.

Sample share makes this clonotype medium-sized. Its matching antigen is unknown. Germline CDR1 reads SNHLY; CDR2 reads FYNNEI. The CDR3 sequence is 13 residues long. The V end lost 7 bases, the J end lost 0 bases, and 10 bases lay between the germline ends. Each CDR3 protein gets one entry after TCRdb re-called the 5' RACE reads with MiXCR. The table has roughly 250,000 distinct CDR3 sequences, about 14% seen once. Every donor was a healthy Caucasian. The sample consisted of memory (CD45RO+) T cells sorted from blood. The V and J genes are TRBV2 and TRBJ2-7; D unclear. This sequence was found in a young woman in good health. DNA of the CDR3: TGTGCCAGCACTGTCTCAGACTCCTACGAGCAGTACTTC. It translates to CASTVSDSYEQYF.